This T cell receptor beta chain came from a study of blood T cell repertoires in COVID-19. Across the study: Both acute and convalescent COVID-19 samples were obtained from the United States, Italy and Spain. In each case, the material was cDNA or gDNA derived from T cells, B-cell-depleted T cells, or PBMCs.

CDR1 SGHRS and CDR2 YFSETQ come from the germline V gene. The CDR3 runs to 15 residues. The V gene lost 1 base and the J gene lost 8 bases, with 15 bases spanning the gap. This clone appeared once. Per the authors' pipeline: Reference gene primer amplification gave nucleated cell count estimates. Here immunoSEQ multiplex PCR was the method, and the copy in TCRdb shows in-frame clones only, minus some. That table gives V, J and clone size, and the DNA gave D and trimming. The profile shows approximately 100,000 clones, approximately 89% of them singletons. The receptor was derived from a man in his sixties with acute or convalescent COVID-19. The material sequenced was peripheral blood. V is TRBV5-1 and J is TRBJ1-4, with no clear D. CDR3 residues: CASSLLGDGYEKLFF. The CDR3 coding sequence is TGCGCCAGCAGCTTGCTGGGAGATGGCTACGAAAAACTGTTTTTT.